These T cell receptor beta chains were read from a single sample in a study of cytomegalovirus exposure and HLA in healthy donors. Libraries were prepared by immunoSEQ multiplex PCR; TCRdb keeps only in-frame clonotypes and omits some of them. The sample holds roughly 130,000 clones, just under 75% seen once. The sample was PBMCs. These receptors originate from a man between 40 and 49 years old in good health and CMV-seropositive. CDR3s include the opening cysteine and the closing phenylalanine or tryptophan. D genes are given only for firm matches.

v_gene,d_gene,len,CDR3aa
TRBV14,.,15,CASSQVGLIYNEQFF
TRBV6-5,.,14,CACAGSRQGEKLFF
TRBV5-1,.,16,CASRRKGQGPYNEQFF
TRBV6-5,.,15,CASNQGRANNSPLHF
TRBV9,TRBD1,17,CASSVTPGQGTTGELFF
TRBV5-1,.,14,CASTGTGNTGELFF
TRBV28,TRBD1,14,CASRNRGSGYEQYF
TRBV6-1,.,14,CASSPDRFGYEQYF
TRBV30,TRBD1,14,CAWMKQGAEDTQYF
TRBV25-1,TRBD1,16,CASSDGQGATNEKLFF